Here is one TCR beta chain with its context. Its antigen remains unknown. At one end, the junction sequence differs from germline, possibly due to a read error. This record comes from a study of T cell responses to AZD1222 COVID-19 vaccine. Assay: immunoSEQ multiplex PCR; the TCRdb copy retains only in-frame clones and omits some. The sample has 15,000 to 20,000 clones, 75% to 85% seen once; the top ten hold approximately 22%. Study results and limitations: Repertoires were collected only later (after the peak T cell response had occurred). Nearly half of unique spike-specific TCRs reportedly avoided B.1.351 and B.1.1.7 mutated regions.

The CDR3 contains 17 residues. The germline CDR1 and CDR2 sequences are SGHRS and YFSETQ. The receptor's source is an adult who received the AZD1222 COVID-19 vaccine. The chain joins TRBV5-1 to TRBJ2-2; 14 nucleotides agree with TRBD2. Sequenced here: peripheral blood, sampled 28 days after the second AZD1222 dose. CDR3 amino acids: CASRLGLAGEDSGELFF. The CDR3 DNA is TGCGCCAGCAGGTTGGGACTAGCGGGAGAGGATAGCGGGGAGCTGTTTTTT.